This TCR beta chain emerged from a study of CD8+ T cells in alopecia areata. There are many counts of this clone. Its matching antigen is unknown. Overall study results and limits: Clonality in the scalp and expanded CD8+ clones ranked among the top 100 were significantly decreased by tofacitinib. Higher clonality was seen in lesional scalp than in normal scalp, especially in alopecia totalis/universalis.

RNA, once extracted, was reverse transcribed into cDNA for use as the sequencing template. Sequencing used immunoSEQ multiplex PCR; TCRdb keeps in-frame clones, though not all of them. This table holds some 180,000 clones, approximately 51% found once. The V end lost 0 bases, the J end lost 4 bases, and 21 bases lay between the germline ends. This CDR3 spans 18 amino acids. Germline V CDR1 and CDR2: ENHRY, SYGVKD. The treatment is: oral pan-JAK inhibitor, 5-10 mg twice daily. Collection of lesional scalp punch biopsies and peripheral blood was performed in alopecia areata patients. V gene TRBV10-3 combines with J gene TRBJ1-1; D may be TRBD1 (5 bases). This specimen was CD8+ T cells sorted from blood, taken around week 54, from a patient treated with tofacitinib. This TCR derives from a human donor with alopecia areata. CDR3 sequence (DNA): TGTGCCATCAGTGAGTCGGAGGTTATGCCAGGGAGCACCACTGAAGCTTTCTTT. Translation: CAISESEVMPGSTTEAFF.